These 12 T cell receptor beta chains came from one sample sequenced in a study of T-cell reconstitution after alpha-beta-depleted transplantation in children. Preparation of the TCRbeta library involved a method that used unique molecular identifiers. A single record per CDR3 protein comes from TCRdb applying MiXCR to the PCR reads. The table has around 700,000 distinct CDR3 sequences, roughly 14% seen once. The sequences come from PBMCs, collected before TCRalphabeta/CD19-depleted stem cell transplant. All receptors derive from a girl aged 2 to 10 with congenital amegakaryocytic thrombocytopenia, due to receive a stem cell transplant.

This clonotype has a count of ten or more. This rearrangement joins TRBV12-3 or TRBV12-4 to TRBJ2-1, with D uncertain. V dropped 1 base and J dropped 5 bases, with 15 bases sitting between them. This CDR3 is 16 amino acids long. In DNA form, the CDR3 reads TGTGCCAGCAGTTTAGTTATAGGGCCTCCCCACAATGAGCAGTTCTTC. Amino acids: CASSLVIGPPHNEQFF.

This clonotype was seen repeatedly, ten times or more. This rearrangement joins TRBV20-1 to TRBJ1-1; the D gene is possibly TRBD1 (5 bases). V lost 2 bases and J 6 bases, leaving 19 bases between the germline ends. The CDR3 loop spans 15 amino acids. Germline values: CDR1 DFQATT, CDR2 SNEGSKA (reference sequence). The CDR3 loop is CSARSMRAGTPEAFF. The CDR3 bases are TGCAGTGCTAGATCGATGCGGGCAGGGACCCCTGAAGCTTTCTTT.

Many counts were recorded for this clonotype. The chain combines TRBV5-1 with TRBJ2-1, with a weak D call TRBD2 (5 bases). Deletions cut 1 base from V and 6 bases from J, with 11 bases between. CDR1 is SGHRS, CDR2 YFSETQ, per germline. The CDR3 has 14 residues. CDR3 protein: CASSLMAGSNEQFF. Here the CDR3 DNA reads TGCGCCAGCAGCTTGATGGCGGGCTCCAATGAGCAGTTCTTC.

This clonotype was counted between two and nine times. The rearrangement joins TRBV7-6 to TRBJ2-2, with 8 bases aligning to TRBD2. The germline V gene encodes CDR1 SGHVS and CDR2 FNYEAQ. V dropped 5 bases and J dropped 5; count of bases not matched to a gene: 7. The CDR3 is 15 residues long. The CDR3 region has the DNA TGTGCCAGCAGCGTGGGACTAGGCGGGACCGGGGAGCTGTTTTTT. This translates into CASSVGLGGTGELFF. Looking up the rest from reference TRBV7-6 and TRBJ2-2 gives the full variable domain: GAGVSQSPRYKVTKRGQDVALRCDPISGHVSLYWYRQALGQGPEFLTYFNYEAQQDKSGLPNDRFSAERPEGSISTLTIQRTEQRDSAMYRCASSVGLGGTGELFFGEGSRLTVL.

This clonotype came up many times. V and J are TRBV24-1 and TRBJ2-1; D is undetermined. Germline V gene data show CDR1 as KGHDR and CDR2 as SFDVKD. The length of the CDR3 is 15 residues. With 2 bases removed from V and 3 bases from J, the gap between germline ends came to 10 bases. The CDR3 loop reads CATSDWASSYNEQFF. The CDR3 coding sequence is TGTGCCACCAGTGATTGGGCTAGTAGCTACAATGAGCAGTTCTTC.

In the case of this clonotype: A much larger clone lies one base from this, so it may be a read error. As DNA, the CDR3 is TGTGCCTTCAGTGCAGACAGTTACGAGCAGTACTTC. It specifies CAFSADSYEQYF. The chain is built from TRBV10-3 and TRBJ2-7, with D possibly matching TRBD1 (5 bases). Germline V gene sequence: CDR1 ENHRY, CDR2 SYGVKD. This CDR3 is built from 12 residues.

This clonotype was observed many times. The chain links TRBV29-1 to TRBJ2-2; perhaps TRBD1 as D (6 bases). The CDR3 spans 14 residues. The V end was cut by 4 bases, the J end by 4 bases, with 13 bases between. The germline V gene has CDR1 SQVTM and CDR2 ANQGSEA. The CDR3 reads CSVVTQGSTGELFF. In DNA, the CDR3 is TGCAGCGTTGTAACACAGGGTAGCACCGGGGAGCTGTTTTTT.

This clonotype occurred many times. V usage is TRBV28 and J usage is TRBJ2-1; the match to TRBD1 covers 7 bases. V lost 7 bases to trimming and J lost 7 bases; unmatched junction nucleotides: 7. This CDR3 has 13 residues. The germline gives CDR1 MDHEN, CDR2 SYDVKM. The CDR3 DNA follows: TGTGCCAGCACCGACAGGGCCGATAATGAGCAGTTCTTC. Protein: CASTDRADNEQFF.

The rearrangement uses TRBV5-5 and TRBJ1-1; D not certain. V was cut by 4 bases and J by 0 bases, with 16 bases left in between. The length of the CDR3 is 16 residues. Germline CDR1 and CDR2: SGHKS and YYEKEE (reference sequence). The CDR3 loop reads CASSPPGVRMNTEAFF. In DNA, the CDR3 is TGTGCCAGCAGCCCCCCCGGGGTAAGAATGAACACTGAAGCTTTCTTT.

This clonotype was counted between two and nine times. The chain employs TRBV5-1 and TRBJ2-3; D is uncertain. V lost 6 bases to trimming and J lost 5 bases, with 19 bases between them. The germline V gene has CDR1 SGHRS and CDR2 YFSETQ. The CDR3 runs to 15 residues. The CDR3 spells CASIKENDNLDTQYF. The CDR3 DNA reads TGCGCCAGCATCAAGGAGAACGACAACCTAGATACGCAGTATTTT.

This clonotype has only a few counts. The gene calls are TRBV19 and TRBJ2-1; D call uncertain. This CDR3 is 12 amino acids long. Germline assignment: CDR1 LNHDA and CDR2 SQIVND (reference sequence). The ends were cut back, 1 base at V and 8 bases at J, with 6 bases in the middle. CDR3 in DNA: TGTGCCAGTAGTATAGGGACCCATGAGCAGTTCTTC. Translating gives CASSIGTHEQFF.

In this sample, this clonotype turned up a few times. The V gene is TRBV2, the J gene TRBJ2-4, with a tentative D call TRBD1 (6 bases). The CDR3 extends over 13 amino acids. V gave up 10 bases and J gave up 4 bases, with 14 bases separating them. The V gene's germline CDR1 is SNHLY and CDR2 FYNNEI. The CDR3 DNA is TGTGCCATAGACGGGACACCAAAAAACATTCAGTACTTC. The encoded protein is CAIDGTPKNIQYF.